This note documents a single T cell receptor (beta chain) sequence. The germline gene is not matched at one end of the junction; a read error may be the cause. The data originate from a study of T cell repertoires in cytomegalovirus infection. TCRdb itself ran the reads through MiXCR, one entry per CDR3 protein. The sample shows more than 650,000 distinct CDR3 sequences, roughly a third of them seen only once. The CDR3 loop spans 17 amino acids. Germline values: CDR1 LNHDA, CDR2 SQIVND (reference sequence). This chain connects TRBV19 to TRBJ1-2, with D possibly TRBD1 on 6 matching bases. Source material: PBMCs. The sequence derives from a human donor in good health (CMV status not recorded). Some clones in this sample may be carry-over from other donors' samples. The CDR3 DNA follows: TGTGCCAGTAGTATTCTCCGATACAGGGCCGACTCGGGGGGCTACCCCTTC. Translated: CASSILRYRADSGGYPF.